One sample yielded the 25 T cell receptor beta chains listed below, sequenced in a study of blood T cell repertoires in COVID-19 (dated by TCRdb to 2018 to 2020). Receptor amplification or capture employed the immunoSEQ multiplex PCR assay. TCRdb retrieved this table from immuneACCESS and kept in-frame rearrangements only. Not all clones are present; in checked studies, unresolved V genes account for under half, and no reason is known for the remainder. This sample comprises 130,000 to 150,000 clones, over 80% of them detected only once. The ten biggest clones cover roughly 6.2% of the sample. The sequencing sample was made of PBMCs or T cells enriched from blood (not recorded which). These receptors came from a middle-aged woman who had recovered from COVID-19.

This chain links TRBV4-1 with TRBJ2-1, with 12 bases lining up with TRBD2. There are 15 residues in the CDR3. The germline gives CDR1 MGHRA, CDR2 YSYEKL. The ends lost 3 bases at V and 8 bases at J; junction bases unmatched: 5. The CDR3 coding sequence is TGCGCCAGCAGCCATCGGGCTAGCGGGAGGGATGAGCAGTTCTTC. It encodes CASSHRASGRDEQFF.

This clone was observed a few times. V is TRBV9 and J is TRBJ2-6; 10 bases match TRBD1. The CDR3 runs 18 residues. Germline-derived CDR1 and CDR2 are SGDLS and YYNGEE. J was trimmed by 0 bases and V by 5 bases; bases with no gene match: 8. The CDR3 DNA reads TGTGCCAGCAGTACCGGGACAGGGGTAGGCTCTGGGGCCAACGTCCTGACTTTC. Translating gives CASSTGTGVGSGANVLTF.

The chain recombines TRBV24-1 with TRBJ1-4; D is perhaps TRBD1 (6 bases). Per germline, CDR1 KGHDR and CDR2 SFDVKD. Trimming removed 5 bases from V and 3 bases from J, with 15 bases in between. The CDR3 length is 16 residues. The CDR3 loop is CATSAGGAGPNEKLFF. The CDR3 nucleotides are TGTGCCACCAGTGCGGGGGGCGCGGGTCCTAATGAAAAACTGTTTTTT.

V usage is TRBV7-8 and J usage is TRBJ1-5; 9 bases agree with TRBD1. The CDR3 is made up of 19 amino acids. Germline V lookup: CDR1 SGHVS, CDR2 FQNEAQ. Unmatched junction bases numbered 11, after V lost 1 base and J lost 1 base. The CDR3 spells CASSLDGTGLIGSNQPQHF. CDR3 nucleotide sequence: TGTGCCAGCAGCTTAGATGGGACAGGGTTGATCGGGAGCAATCAGCCCCAGCATTTT.

This rearrangement joins TRBV7-2 to TRBJ2-1; TRBD1 agrees at 8 bases. CDR3 length equals 15 residues. After removal of 4 bases from V and 5 bases from J, the junction contained 7 bases not matched to a gene. Germline V gene sequence: CDR1 SGHTA, CDR2 FQGNSA. The DNA of the CDR3 is TGTGCCAGCAGCTCCCAACAGGGGGTTAACAATGAGCAGTTCTTC. Translation gives CASSSQQGVNNEQFF.

The rearrangement uses TRBV19 and TRBJ1-6; 10 nucleotides agree with TRBD1. The CDR3 is 17 amino acids. Germline lookup yields CDR1 LNHDA and CDR2 SQIVND (reference sequence). V lost 6 bases and J lost 5; bases outside the gene matches: 10. The CDR3 coding sequence is TGTGCCAGTAGGAGAGGACAGGGGGTCAGCGATAATTCACCCCTCCACTTT. Protein sequence: CASRRGQGVSDNSPLHF.

This clone was found a few times. The chain carries TRBV18 and TRBJ2-7; D is possibly TRBD2 (5 bases). The germline gives CDR1 KGHSH, CDR2 LQKENI. V was cut by 4 bases and J by 0 bases, with 7 bases left in between. The length of the CDR3 is 13 residues. CDR3 nucleotides: TGTGCCAGCTCACTTAGCGTCTCCTACGAGCAGTACTTC. Its protein product is CASSLSVSYEQYF. Full variable domain (missing parts from reference TRBV18 and TRBJ2-7): NAGVMQNPRHLVRRRGQEARLRCSPMKGHSHVYWYRQLPEEGLKFMVYLQKENIIDESGMPKERFSAEFPKEGPSILRIQQVVRGDSAAYFCASSLSVSYEQYFGPGTRLTVT.

The chain links TRBV2 to TRBJ2-1; maybe TRBD2 (5 bases). The length of the CDR3 is 11 residues. From germline, CDR1 is SNHLY and CDR2 FYNNEI. Deletions cut 5 bases from V and 8 bases from J, with 7 bases between. The CDR3 DNA is TGTGCCAGCAGTCCGGGGTATGAGCAGTTCTTC. Its protein product is CASSPGYEQFF.

The V gene is TRBV9, the J gene TRBJ1-2; D gene uncertain. The CDR3 is 15 residues long. The germline V and J ends were trimmed by 1 base and 3 bases, with 13 bases remaining between them. The germline gives CDR1 SGDLS, CDR2 YYNGEE. CDR3 residues: CASSVRGGIYYGYTF. CDR3 coding DNA: TGTGCCAGCAGCGTAAGAGGCGGGATTTACTATGGCTACACCTTC.

The chain has TRBV27 and TRBJ2-7; TRBD1 matches at 7 bases. CDR1 is MNHEY and CDR2 is SMNVEV in the germline V gene (reference sequence). The CDR3 extends over 16 amino acids. With V trimmed by 6 bases and J by 3 bases, 14 bases remained unmatched. The CDR3 region is CASSKMGDSEIYEQYF. The DNA of the CDR3 is TGTGCCAGCAGCAAAATGGGGGACAGCGAAATCTACGAGCAGTACTTC.

V is TRBV7-9 and J is TRBJ2-1, with 13 positions matching TRBD2. The CDR3 extends over 18 amino acids. Looked up from germline, CDR1 is SEHNR and CDR2 is FQNEAQ (reference sequence). With V trimmed by 3 bases and J by 0 bases, 5 bases remained unmatched. CDR3 DNA sequence: TGTGCCAGCAGCTTTGGACTAGCGGGAGTGGGCTCCTACAATGAGCAGTTCTTC. Translated: CASSFGLAGVGSYNEQFF.

This sequence joins TRBV20-1 and TRBJ2-3, with D uncertain. The CDR3 length is 10 residues. Trimming removed 5 bases from V and 6 bases from J, with 6 bases in between. Germline lookup yields CDR1 DFQATT and CDR2 SNEGSKA (reference sequence). Here the CDR3 DNA reads TGCAGTGCTCTTACTGATACGCAGTATTTT. Protein product: CSALTDTQYF.

This clone was detected only once. The chain employs TRBV29-1 and TRBJ2-1; D might be TRBD1 (5 bases). V lost 3 bases and J lost 4, with 13 bases in between. Germline assignment: CDR1 SQVTM and CDR2 ANQGSEA. The CDR3 runs to 14 residues. The CDR3 region has the DNA TGCAGCGTTGAGTCCCCTGACAGTTACAATGAGCAGTTCTTC. Residues: CSVESPDSYNEQFF.

This chain uses TRBV3-1 (or the pseudogene TRBV3-2) with TRBJ1-2; D is ambiguous. CDR3 length: 15 amino acids. The germline gives CDR1 LGHDT, CDR2 YNNKEL (reference sequence). The germline V and J ends were trimmed by 1 base and 0 bases, with 9 bases remaining between them. This chain's CDR3 is CASSQGAAANYGYTF. The CDR3 DNA reads TGTGCCAGCAGCCAAGGTGCTGCAGCTAACTATGGCTACACCTTC.

The rearrangement links TRBV5-6 to TRBJ1-5; D is unclear. The germline gives CDR1 SGHDT, CDR2 YYEEEE. CDR3 length: 13 amino acids. V gave up 4 bases and J gave up 7 bases, with 12 bases separating them. The CDR3 loop reads CASSDAAGQPQHF. The CDR3 DNA reads as TGTGCCAGCAGCGATGCAGCGGGACAGCCCCAGCATTTT.

This clone was detected only a few times. The rearrangement joins TRBV18 to TRBJ1-4; D unresolved. Germline loops: CDR1 KGHSH, CDR2 LQKENI. The CDR3 spans 12 residues. The V end was cut by 4 bases, the J end by 4 bases, with 4 bases between. The CDR3 nucleotides read TGTGCCAGCTCACGAGATAATGAAAAACTGTTTTTT. Its translation is CASSRDNEKLFF.

This chain connects TRBV28 to TRBJ1-4; 10 bases map to TRBD1. J gave up 8 bases and V 6 bases, and 12 bases lay outside the gene matches. The CDR3 length is 16 residues. Germline assignment: CDR1 MDHEN and CDR2 SYDVKM. The DNA of the CDR3 is TGTGCCAGCAGCCCAGGCCGGGACAGGGGAAAGGAAAAACTGTTTTTT. It is translated as CASSPGRDRGKEKLFF.

The chain recombines TRBV5-4 with TRBJ2-7, with 9 bases aligning to TRBD1. Trimming cost V 2 bases and J 3 bases; bases outside gene matches: 21. In germline, CDR1 is SGHNT, CDR2 YYREEE (reference sequence). This CDR3 has 20 residues. CDR3: CASSFSPTGGLWDIVYEQYF. The CDR3 nucleotides read TGTGCCAGCAGCTTCTCCCCTACAGGGGGCTTGTGGGACATAGTCTACGAGCAGTACTTC.

This clone has more than one count but fewer than ten. The V call is TRBV2, the J call TRBJ1-2, with 8 nucleotides matching TRBD1. This CDR3 comprises 13 residues. Trimming removed 5 bases from V and 3 bases from J; junction bases left unmatched: 2. Looked up from germline, CDR1 is SNHLY and CDR2 is FYNNEI. DNA for the CDR3: TGTGCCAGCAGTACGGGACAGGACTATGGCTACACCTTC. It translates to CASSTGQDYGYTF.

V and J are TRBV7-9 and TRBJ1-1, with 7 bases fitting TRBD1. Trimming removed 5 bases from V and 4 bases from J; junction bases left unmatched: 7. The length of the CDR3 is 14 residues. Looked up from germline, CDR1 is SEHNR and CDR2 is FQNEAQ (reference sequence). This CDR3 reads CASSPTGLITEAFF. CDR3 nucleotides: TGTGCCAGCAGCCCGACAGGGTTAATCACTGAAGCTTTCTTT.

This clone was detected only a few times. This sequence joins TRBV10-1 and TRBJ1-6; D remains ambiguous. The CDR3 spans 14 residues. The V end lost 8 bases, the J end lost 13 bases, and 21 bases lay between the germline ends. CDR1 is WNHNN and CDR2 is SYGVQD in the germline V gene (reference sequence). CDR3 nucleotide sequence: TGCGCCAGCCTTAAGGCTCTAGAGAAGAATCCCCTCCACTTT. It translates to CASLKALEKNPLHF.

The chain combines TRBV7-3 with TRBJ2-3; 7 bases are a match to TRBD2. This CDR3 is 14 amino acids long. V trimming: 5 bases; J trimming: 5 bases; junction bases outside the gene matches: 7. Germline CDR1 and CDR2: SGHTA and FQGTGA. The CDR3 protein is CASSPGTTGDTQYF. DNA of the CDR3: TGTGCCAGCAGCCCCGGGACTACAGGAGATACGCAGTATTTT.

The chain uses TRBV4-2 and TRBJ2-3; no reliable D call. V gave up 2 bases and J gave up 8 bases, with 5 bases separating them. From germline, CDR1 is LGHNA and CDR2 YNFKEQ. The CDR3 covers 11 residues. The CDR3 reads CASSQLVTQYF. The DNA for the CDR3 is TGTGCCAGCAGCCAACTCGTTACGCAGTATTTT.

The table lists this clone with a count of one. This chain connects TRBV29-1 to TRBJ2-1; 9 positions agree with TRBD2. In germline, CDR1 is SQVTM, CDR2 ANQGSEA. Trimming removed 3 bases from V and 0 bases from J; junction bases left unmatched: 12. This CDR3 has 18 residues. DNA for the CDR3: TGCAGCGTTGACTCGAGCGGGAGGCCCTCGAGCTCCTACAATGAGCAGTTCTTC. Amino acids: CSVDSSGRPSSSYNEQFF.

This rearrangement joins TRBV12-5 to TRBJ1-2, with D uncertain. The germline V and J ends were trimmed by 6 bases and 0 bases, with 11 bases remaining between them. The germline V gene has CDR1 LGHNT and CDR2 FRNRAP. This CDR3 has 14 residues. The CDR3 sequence: CASGLAAANYGYTF. DNA for the CDR3: TGTGCTAGTGGCCTTGCGGCAGCTAACTATGGCTACACCTTC.